This T cell receptor (beta chain) was profiled in a study of cytomegalovirus exposure and HLA in healthy donors (dated by TCRdb to the late 2010s). With regard to the full study: According to an earlier analysis of 587 of the donors, some 170 million T cells yielded 90 million to 130 million unique TCR beta sequences and about 300 Gb of sequence data. Roughly 300 gigabases of sequencing data and 91 million or so unique TCR sequences made up an early release that covered around 640 HLA-typed donors. Among the roughly 400 genotyped donors, approximately 82% belonged to the genetic ancestry cluster associated with self-reported Caucasian donors. The study was designed to test whether signatures of past pathogen exposure could be identified by cataloging public T cell receptors. The study used immunosequencing to profile the T cell repertoires of hundreds of subjects and linked those repertoires to cytomegalovirus serostatus. In addition to the first cohort of hundreds of subjects, a separate validation cohort of 130 or so different subjects was used. High-throughput TCR immunosequencing, statistical association of individual TCRs with disease status, and machine learning were combined to predict cytomegalovirus infection status. A later analysis re-analyzed previously published TCR beta repertoires from about 730 donors and added high-resolution HLA genotyping to study TCR occurrence patterns. Rather than drawing on any new phenotypic data, the later analysis identified candidate immune exposures from TCR beta sequences and the way those sequences occurred across donors. To decide whether each TCR beta V gene segment behaved as functional or pseudogenic, an earlier analysis of over 500 of the donors relied on high-throughput TCR beta sequencing. Alongside the repertoire data, information on donor age, sex, ethnicity and CMV serostatus was compiled. In a later genetic analysis, genome-wide SNP genotypes for 398 of the 666 donors were used, and that subset was treated as a discovery cohort. Every discovery cohort repertoire had been produced on one sequencing platform. HLA typing included class I and class II loci at four-digit resolution. Typing coverage varied by locus: about 629-640 donors for A, B, C, DRB1 and DQB1; 500 to 550 for DQA1; about 600 for DPA1; 400 to 480 for DPB1. Because of strong linkage in the cohort, roughly five DR-DQ haplotypes were treated as single units for association and clustering. Among some 410 genotyped donors of the cohort, an average of around 240,000 unique TCR beta nucleotide sequences were sequenced per donor, about a sixth of them non-productive. Broader findings and caveats from the paper: This cohort had only TCR beta chains sequenced, and the lack of alpha or paired-chain data limited which features could be detected. Cytomegalovirus status was reported to be diagnosed by the classifier with high specificity and sensitivity in both the original and validation cohorts. A further reported finding was that TCR beta sequences accurately predicted the HLA-A and HLA-B alleles for most subjects in the first cohort. When HLA alleles, especially DR and DQ, strongly co-occurred, TCR associations were difficult to assign to individual alleles. According to a later analysis, TCR association rates differed among HLA loci, with DRB1 alleles showing the most associated TCRs and HLA-C alleles showing the fewest. Three of the identified cytomegalovirus-associated TCR beta chains were confirmed in vitro to be specific for cytomegalovirus antigens. Several of the top co-occurrence clusters appeared to be linked to parvovirus B19, influenza, CMV and Epstein-Barr virus, according to a later analysis. Because counts were too low, seventeen rarely observed V segments, including chromosome 9 orphons, were excluded from the earlier analysis of 587 of the donors. Presence/absence analyses assumed roughly uniform sequencing depth across donors, an assumption that may not hold. According to a later analysis, most CMV-associated TCR beta chains appeared to be HLA-restricted, and the HLA associations seemed to be driven largely by CMV exposure. Compared with equally common non-associated chains, HLA-associated TCR beta chains in a later analysis were more clonally expanded and had lower generation probabilities. The sequencing pipeline was judged likely to have produced a cluster of highly shared sequence variants as a technical artifact. V-gene and J-gene trimming of TCR beta chains was associated with a missense DCLRE1C variant in a later genetic analysis, and the association was replicated in an independent cohort. Linkage disequilibrium might explain the correlated functional status among segregating V segments, but an unknown experimental factor could not be excluded. Because HLA typing was unavailable for some donors at each locus, only the typed subset was used in association tests. Broadly in line with IMGT annotations, most TCR beta V segments showed up in productive rearrangements about 87% or about 30% of the time in an earlier analysis of 450 to 750 of the donors. The 87-base-pair reads could not distinguish some IMGT-functional V segments, including TRBV6-2 and TRBV6-3, so those segments were excluded. The authors suggested that the approach could potentially be extended to other disease states and immunological phenotypes. Most TCR sequences were observed very rarely across donors, whereas some public TCRs were present in many individuals. A later genetic analysis reported fewer N-insertions in productive TCRs among donors in an Asian-associated ancestry cluster than the roughly 670-donor mean. Specific HLA alleles were associated with more than 15,000 TCR beta sequences at a false discovery rate of 0.05 in a later analysis. CMV serostatus was the only immune exposure information available for the cohort. A total of 150 to 200 TCR beta chains were listed by the study as associated with cytomegalovirus.

There are 13 amino acids in the CDR3, from cysteine to phenylalanine inclusive. Of the read, only the CDR3 DNA is kept; its 39 bases are in frame from base 1. Cut back by 6 bases and 8 bases, the V and J ends lie 16 bases apart. CDR1 and CDR2 were assigned from the germline V gene (reference sequence) as SEHNR and FQNEAQ. The library came from the immunoSEQ multiplex PCR assay. For the multiplex PCR, a mixture combining 60 forward primers for TCR Vbeta segments and 13 reverse primers for TCR Jbeta segments was used. Amplification of the CDR3 region of rearranged TCR beta genes was performed with a multiplex PCR assay on genomic DNA. On the Illumina HiSeq System, the amplified TCR beta libraries were sequenced as 87-base-pair reads. The authors' analysis ran thus. Across the roughly 640 repertoires, a later analysis counted tens of millions of unique TCR beta chains, 9.5 million to 13 million of which were shared by at least two donors. To remove PCR and sequencing errors, raw reads were error-corrected and collapsed into unique sequences using a nearest-neighbor algorithm that merged closely related sequences. CDR3 sequences were aligned to IMGT reference sequences to assign V, D and J gene segments. For a sequence to be retained, a match of at least six nucleotides was required to both a V gene segment and a J gene segment. A rearrangement counted as productive if the CDR3 had no stop codons and remained in frame with V and J, and every other rearrangement counted as non-productive. CDR3 was defined by IMGT convention, running from the second conserved V-encoded cysteine to the conserved J-encoded phenylalanine. In an earlier analysis of approximately 500 of the donors, sequences lacking an unambiguous match to a single V gene segment were excluded. An earlier analysis of fewer than 750 of the donors classified V segments as functional when productive rearrangements were above 56.7% and as segregating when the standard deviation between donors was above 5%. To diagnose cytomegalovirus status from the catalog of TCR beta chain sequences, a statistical classification framework was built. V and J gene assignment, in a later analysis, came from comparing TCR nucleotide sequences with IMGT/GENE-DB human TR gene sequences. In a later analysis, CDR3 sequences and most-parsimonious VDJ recombination scenarios were assigned using the TCRdist pipeline. A later analysis defined each TCR beta chain by its CDR3 amino acid sequence plus V-gene family, and excluded reads lacking a unique V-gene family. In a later analysis, approximately 640 highly shared, low-generation-probability nucleotide sequences were removed to address suspected cross-contamination and a sequencing artifact. In a later analysis, a clonal expansion index was calculated for each public chain from normalized within-repertoire ranks of inferred template counts. Generation probabilities in a later analysis came from a VDJ recombination model fitted to out-of-frame rearrangements, and those results were checked against IGoR. Hypergeometric tests were used in a later analysis to score TCR-TCR, TCR-HLA and TCR-CMV co-occurrence, with a repertoire-size bias correction applied to the TCR pairs. A later analysis estimated false discovery rates by permuting HLA or CMV assignments 20 times. In a later analysis, co-occurring TCRs were grouped using DBSCAN, with TCRdist sequence similarity added in when clustering inside HLA-allele-positive subsets. For co-occurrence clustering, repertoires with fewer than 30,000 or more than 120,000 public chains were excluded, along with roughly 5 repertoires with anomalous nucleotide sharing. TCRdb retrieved this table from immuneACCESS and kept in-frame rearrangements only. Not all clones are present; in checked studies, unresolved V genes account for under half, and no reason is known for the remainder. The DNA was the basis for D and trimming; V, J and clone size are from that table. The sample records 160,000 or so clones, roughly 80% of which are singletons. The ten largest clones take up approximately 6.7% of the sample.

The cohort comprised 710 or so healthy bone marrow donors. All cohort members were sampled while nominally healthy, although unrecorded immune exposures were likely present. The donor was CMV seropositive and belonged to the group of 250 to 300 seropositive cohort members. Every donor gave a peripheral blood sample, and the peripheral blood mononuclear cells from that sample were used for TCR beta sequencing. The Qiagen DNeasy Blood Extraction Kit was used to extract genomic DNA from the blood cell samples. As to this clone: The antigen this receptor binds is unknown. No qualities accompany the bases; no much larger clone lies one base away.

The receptor comes from a male donor in good health and CMV-seropositive. Sequencing was carried out using PBMCs. The sequence joins TRBV7-9 to TRBJ1-2; perhaps TRBD1 is the D gene, with 5 bases matching. The DNA sequence follows: TGTGCCAGCAGTCACGGGCCGGGGGGAGGCTACACCTTC. This sequence encodes CASSHGPGGGYTF.